This T cell receptor (beta chain) appears in the sequencing data of a study of cytomegalovirus exposure and HLA in healthy donors. On the study more broadly: In an early release, HLA-typed donors contributed tens of millions of unique TCR sequences. Study-level points and caveats: Per a prior analysis, the majority of TCR beta V segments were productive roughly 87% or roughly 30% of the time. Later examination showed HLA-associated TCR beta chains had greater clonal expansion than equally common others.

Germline V gene data show CDR1 as SGHTA and CDR2 as FQGNSA. Trimming cost V 1 base and J 4 bases; bases outside gene matches: 3. CDR3 length: 15 amino acids. Primers included in the PCR were 60 Vbeta and 13 Jbeta primers. The repertoire was sequenced with immunoSEQ multiplex PCR; TCRdb's copy has only in-frame clones and lacks some. The data hold 120,000 to 150,000 clones, with 76% observed a single time. Comment on this clone: Its antigen is not known.

Specimen: PBMCs. The TCR originated in a man in his forties in good health and CMV-seronegative. This chain links TRBV7-2 with TRBJ2-3; 9 nucleotides line up with TRBD2. CDR3 nucleotides: TGTGCCAGCAGCTTAGTAGCGGGAGCCGCAGATACGCAGTATTTT. Protein sequence: CASSLVAGAADTQYF.